This TCR beta chain comes out of a study of patients with pleural tuberculosis. This clonotype was seen repeatedly, ten times or more. Trimming cost V 3 bases and J 0 bases, with 5 bases left between them. The CDR3 spans 14 residues. Germline V gene data show CDR1 as MNHEY and CDR2 as SMNVEV (reference sequence). TCRdb ran MiXCR on the reads and lists one entry per CDR3 protein. The sample contains around 54,000 distinct CDR3 sequences, about 6.8% of which appear only once. The sequence derives from a human donor with pleural tuberculosis. The J gene is TRBJ2-2, the V gene TRBV27; D call uncertain. The CDR3 DNA is TGTGCCAGCAGTTTCTCCGCGAACACCGGGGAGCTGTTTTTT. It translates to CASSFSANTGELFF.